The T cell receptor (beta chain) under discussion was sequenced for a study of T cell changes during pregnancy in multiple sclerosis. Clones were sequenced by immunoSEQ multiplex PCR, and TCRdb holds only the in-frame ones, with some missing. The table shows roughly 40,000 clones, with around nine tenths occurring only once. V lost 4 bases to trimming and J lost 3 bases, with 11 bases between them. This CDR3 region has 14 residues. In germline, CDR1 is SGDLS, CDR2 YYNGEE. This rearrangement joins TRBV9 to TRBJ1-5, with D possibly being TRBD1 (5 bases). The sequence derives from a female donor with multiple sclerosis, enrolled in a pregnancy study. The sample consisted of CD8+ T cells from peripheral blood mononuclear cells, taken in the first trimester of pregnancy. The CDR3 here is CASSPDSYNQPQHF. In DNA form, the CDR3 reads TGTGCCAGCAGCCCCGACAGTTACAATCAGCCCCAGCATTTT.